The 17 T cell receptor beta chains listed next were all sequenced from one sample in a study of OX40 agonist ivuxolimab in advanced cancers. Clones were read by immunoSEQ multiplex PCR, and TCRdb kept only the in-frame ones, dropping some. This sample has 15,000 to 20,000 clones, with approximately 86% found just once. The material sequenced was CD4+ or CD8+ T cells sorted from blood, taken in a trial of the OX40 agonist ivuxolimab. The receptor source for this set is an adult with an advanced solid tumor such as melanoma, head and neck, liver or kidney cancer.

This clone was observed once. The rearrangement joins TRBV6-1 to TRBJ2-4; TRBD1 aligns across 7 bases. The CDR3 contains 14 residues. V trimming: 5 bases; J trimming: 7 bases; junction bases outside the gene matches: 8. Looked up from germline, CDR1 is MNHNS and CDR2 is SASEGT. CDR3 sequence reads: CASSKNPGQNIQYF. In DNA, the CDR3 is TGTGCCAGCAGTAAGAACCCGGGACAGAACATTCAGTACTTC.

V and J are TRBV4-1 and TRBJ2-1, with 10 bases that match TRBD2. Germline CDR1 MGHRA, CDR2 YSYEKL. With 1 base clipped from V and 8 bases from J, the junction kept 5 bases outside the gene matches. CDR3 length: 15 amino acids. The CDR3 sequence is CASSQASSGRYEQFF. The CDR3 region has the DNA TGCGCCAGCAGCCAAGCTTCTAGCGGGAGATATGAGCAGTTCTTC.

This chain uses TRBV4-1 with TRBJ1-2; the match to TRBD1 covers 7 bases. Germline lookup yields CDR1 MGHRA and CDR2 YSYEKL. V shed 0 bases and J 5 bases; nucleotides not matched to a gene: 6. The CDR3 length is 15 residues. CDR3: CASSQDNVQGYGYTF. The CDR3 DNA reads as TGCGCCAGCAGCCAAGATAATGTACAGGGGTATGGCTACACCTTC.

The rearrangement uses TRBV5-1 and TRBJ2-3; D perhaps matches TRBD1 (5 bases). There are 13 residues in the CDR3. Looked up from germline, CDR1 is SGHRS and CDR2 is YFSETQ. Trimming removed 6 bases from V and 1 base from J, with 9 bases in between. The CDR3 nucleotides are TGCGCCAGCAACCTACAGGGCACAGATACGCAGTATTTT. Protein product: CASNLQGTDTQYF.

V gene TRBV14 combines with J gene TRBJ1-6; no definite D call. V was trimmed by 1 base and J by 5 bases, leaving 12 bases between them. CDR1 is SGHDN and CDR2 is FVKESK in the germline V gene. The CDR3 has 16 residues. Here the CDR3 reads CASSQAVGSDNSPLHF. The CDR3 bases are TGTGCCAGCAGCCAAGCTGTGGGATCGGATAATTCACCCCTCCACTTT.

The chain has TRBV6-5 and TRBJ2-2; 11 positions agree with TRBD1. The CDR3 is made up of 15 amino acids. The trim removed 6 bases at V and 5 bases at J, leaving 5 bases unmatched. CDR1 and CDR2 from the germline V gene are MNHEY and SVGAGI. CDR3 region: CASRGQGEVTGELFF. The CDR3, as DNA: TGTGCCAGCAGGGGACAGGGGGAGGTGACCGGGGAGCTGTTTTTT.

This chain links TRBV27 with TRBJ2-7, with D hard to call. Trimming pared 6 bases from V and 2 bases from J, leaving 17 bases between. CDR1 is MNHEY and CDR2 is SMNVEV in the germline V gene (reference sequence). The CDR3 spans 15 residues. DNA of the CDR3: TGTGCCAGCAGCCCCGCCATCGATCTAGCCTACGAGCAGTACTTC. It is translated as CASSPAIDLAYEQYF.

The CDR3 DNA reads as TGTGCCAGCACCCGAGGGGACAGGGATGCTTCACCCCTCCACTTT. This codes for CASTRGDRDASPLHF. This chain connects TRBV6-6 to TRBJ1-6, with 9 nucleotides matching TRBD1. V trimming: 7 bases; J trimming: 9 bases; junction bases outside the gene matches: 10. The CDR3 has 15 residues. CDR1 is MNHNY and CDR2 is SVGAGI in the germline V gene (reference sequence).

The chain joins TRBV25-1 to TRBJ2-2, with D perhaps matching TRBD1 (6 bases). V lost 6 bases to trimming and J lost 1 base, with 12 bases between them. This CDR3 has 15 residues. Germline V CDR1 and CDR2: MGHDK, SYGVNS. The CDR3 region is CASSRGGVNTGELFF. For the CDR3, the DNA is TGTGCCAGCAGCAGGGGCGGCGTGAACACCGGGGAGCTGTTTTTT.

V and J are TRBV14 and TRBJ2-7; the D gene is possibly TRBD2 (6 bases). V dropped 1 base and J dropped 1 base, with 11 bases sitting between them. CDR3 length equals 15 residues. Germline CDR1 reads SGHDN; CDR2 reads FVKESK. DNA of the CDR3: TGTGCCAGCAGCCAAGTCCCCCGGGGGTCCTACGAGCAGTACTTC. This codes for CASSQVPRGSYEQYF.

The chain is built from TRBV5-6 and TRBJ2-5; D ambiguous. Germline CDR1 is SGHDT and CDR2 is YYEEEE. Trimming pared 0 bases from V and 0 bases from J, leaving 6 bases between. The CDR3 spans 14 residues. The CDR3 nucleotides read TGTGCCAGCAGCTTGGACCGGGACCAAGAGACCCAGTACTTC. Protein: CASSLDRDQETQYF.

The chain combines TRBV7-9 with TRBJ2-7; 12 nucleotides match TRBD1. Germline V gene sequence: CDR1 SEHNR, CDR2 FQNEAQ (reference sequence). This CDR3 spans 15 amino acids. V shed 5 bases and J 7 bases; nucleotides not matched to a gene: 9. CDR3 in DNA: TGTGCCAGCAGCCTAATGGGACAGGGGGCGCGGGAGCAGTACTTC. It specifies CASSLMGQGAREQYF.

The V and J genes are TRBV6-6 and TRBJ1-3; perhaps TRBD1 as D (5 bases). With 2 bases removed from V and 4 bases from J, the gap between germline ends came to 9 bases. The CDR3 sequence is 14 residues long. Per the germline V gene, CDR1 is MNHNY and CDR2 is SVGAGI (reference sequence). CDR3 protein: CASSYRGSGNTIYF. The CDR3 DNA reads as TGTGCCAGCAGTTACAGGGGCTCCGGAAACACCATATATTTT.

This clone came up once. The chain has TRBV5-4 and TRBJ2-1; D perhaps matches TRBD1 (5 bases). This CDR3 has 13 amino acids. Trimming took off 0 bases at V and 9 bases at J, with 10 bases between the two ends. Germline CDR1 SGHNT, CDR2 YYREEE (reference sequence). The CDR3 sequence is CASSLAGSGEQFF. CDR3 nucleotides: TGTGCCAGCAGCTTGGCAGGGTCCGGTGAGCAGTTCTTC.

The chain couples TRBV10-1 to TRBJ2-5; the D gene is possibly TRBD2 (6 bases). The germline V gene encodes CDR1 WNHNN and CDR2 SYGVQD (reference sequence). This CDR3 has 14 amino acids. V lost 0 bases to trimming and J lost 2 bases, with 7 bases between them. CDR3 nucleotides: TGCGCCAGCAGTGAGTCTAGCGGACAAGAGACCCAGTACTTC. Protein sequence: CASSESSGQETQYF.

Note on this clone: The sample contains more than one DNA sequence encoding this CDR3. This chain connects TRBV30 to TRBJ2-1; possibly TRBD1 for D (5 bases). Germline lookup yields CDR1 GTSNPN and CDR2 SVGIG (reference sequence). Trimming took 1 base from V and 7 from J, leaving 8 bases between them. The CDR3 spans 12 residues. The CDR3 spells CAWSGGRNEQFF. The CDR3 DNA reads as TGTGCCTGGAGTGGGGGCCGTAATGAGCAGTTCTTC.

In this sample, this clone turned up once. This chain links TRBV7-6 with TRBJ2-7; no definite D call. V gave up 5 bases and J gave up 9 bases, with 11 bases separating them. The CDR3 has 11 amino acids. Germline-derived CDR1 and CDR2 are SGHVS and FNYEAQ. The CDR3 is CASSGELGQYF. The CDR3 DNA sequence: TGTGCCAGCAGCGGGGAACTGGGGCAGTACTTC.